Below, 30 T cell receptor beta chains from the same sample are listed, as sequenced in a study of blood T cell repertoires in COVID-19. TCRdb keeps only in-frame clones here, not all; method: immunoSEQ multiplex PCR. This sample has about 99,000 clones, with over 75% found just once. The material sequenced was peripheral blood. The source is a human donor in a cohort sampled during active COVID-19.

This clone was picked up one time. V gene TRBV10-3 combines with J gene TRBJ2-5; perhaps TRBD2 as D (6 bases). With 4 bases removed from V and 4 bases from J, the gap between germline ends came to 10 bases. CDR3 length: 13 amino acids. The germline gives CDR1 ENHRY, CDR2 SYGVKD. CDR3 region: CAISGLGGETQYF. In nucleotides, the CDR3 is TGTGCCATCAGTGGACTGGGGGGAGAGACCCAGTACTTC.

Many counts were recorded for this clone. The gene calls are TRBV5-1 and TRBJ2-7; 9 positions match TRBD1. V was pared by 2 bases and J by 3 bases, with 6 bases of the junction left unmatched. The germline CDR1 and CDR2 sequences are SGHRS and YFSETQ. This CDR3 region has 15 residues. This CDR3 is CASSFSGTGNYEQYF. The CDR3, as DNA: TGCGCCAGCAGCTTCTCCGGGACAGGGAACTACGAGCAGTACTTC.

This clone was detected once. The gene calls are TRBV7-3 and TRBJ2-7; 9 nucleotides align to TRBD2. CDR1 and CDR2 (germline): SGHTA, FQGTGA. The CDR3 runs 14 residues. V trimming: 2 bases; J trimming: 4 bases; junction bases outside the gene matches: 3. The DNA for the CDR3 is TGTGCCAGCAGCTTACCCCTAGCGGGGTACGAGCAGTACTTC. Its translation: CASSLPLAGYEQYF.

The rearrangement uses TRBV7-8 and TRBJ1-2; weak D call: TRBD1 (5 bases). Trimming shortened V by 0 bases and J by 7 bases, and 15 bases separated the two germline ends. The CDR3 is 15 amino acids. The germline gives CDR1 SGHVS, CDR2 FQNEAQ. DNA for the CDR3: TGTGCCAGCAGCTTAGCATTGGGGCTCTGGGGTGGCTACACCTTC. Translation: CASSLALGLWGGYTF. Full variable domain (missing parts from reference TRBV7-8 and TRBJ1-2): GAGVSQSPRYKVAKRGQDVALRCDPISGHVSLFWYQQALGQGPEFLTYFQNEAQLDKSGLPSDRFFAERPEGSVSTLKIQRTQQEDSAVYLCASSLALGLWGGYTFGSGTRLTVV.

The chain recombines TRBV11-1 with TRBJ1-4; possible D gene TRBD1, 5 bases. This CDR3 is built from 14 residues. Germline V CDR1 and CDR2: SGHAT, FQDESV (reference sequence). Trimming took 3 bases from V and 13 from J, leaving 18 bases between them. The CDR3 coding sequence is TGTGCCAGCAGCTTCATCGGGCCAGGGAATAGACTGTTTTTT. Its protein is CASSFIGPGNRLFF.

The CDR3 spells CASSLNQGMNTEAFF. The CDR3 DNA follows: TGTGCCAGCAGCTTAAATCAGGGGATGAACACTGAAGCTTTCTTT. The V gene is TRBV7-2, the J gene TRBJ1-1, with a weak D call TRBD1 (6 bases). CDR3 size: 15 residues. The V and J ends lost 2 bases and 0 bases respectively, with 10 bases between them. CDR1 SGHTA and CDR2 FQGNSA come from the germline V gene. Variable domain in full (rest from reference TRBV7-2 and TRBJ1-1): GAGVSQSPSNKVTEKGKDVELRCDPISGHTALYWYRQSLGQGLEFLIYFQGNSAPDKSGLPSDRFSAERTGGSVSTLTIQRTQQEDSAVYLCASSLNQGMNTEAFFGQGTRLTVV.

J is TRBJ2-5 and V is TRBV2; TRBD1 matches at 8 bases. CDR1 and CDR2 from the germline V gene are SNHLY and FYNNEI. This CDR3 comprises 15 residues. J was trimmed by 5 bases and V by 2 bases; bases with no gene match: 7. The CDR3 nucleotides are TGTGCCAGCAGTGAACAGGGACAGGACGGGGAGACCCAGTACTTC. Its protein is CASSEQGQDGETQYF.

The chain uses TRBV2 and TRBJ2-5, with 8 bases identical to TRBD1. Germline-derived CDR1 and CDR2 are SNHLY and FYNNEI. This CDR3 comprises 13 residues. The V and J ends lost 6 bases and 4 bases, in that order; junction bases with no gene match: 4. CDR3 loop: CASSPGGRETQYF. The CDR3 DNA reads TGTGCCAGCAGCCCAGGGGGCCGAGAGACCCAGTACTTC.

This clone has just one count. The chain employs TRBV7-8 and TRBJ2-1, with D tentatively TRBD2 (5 bases). V lost 5 bases to trimming and J lost 3 bases, with 14 bases between them. Germline CDR1 and CDR2: SGHVS and FQNEAQ. The CDR3 contains 15 residues. CDR3 sequence (DNA): TGTGCCAGCAGCCCCCCTAGCCGACTCTACAATGAGCAGTTCTTC. It is translated as CASSPPSRLYNEQFF. The full variable domain, completed using reference TRBV7-8 and TRBJ2-1, is GAGVSQSPRYKVAKRGQDVALRCDPISGHVSLFWYQQALGQGPEFLTYFQNEAQLDKSGLPSDRFFAERPEGSVSTLKIQRTQQEDSAVYLCASSPPSRLYNEQFFGPGTRLTVL.

The chain carries TRBV4-1 and TRBJ1-2; the match to TRBD1 covers 7 bases. Germline V CDR1 and CDR2: MGHRA, YSYEKL. Trimming at V came to 0 bases and at J to 5 bases, leaving 6 bases not matched to a gene. The CDR3 contains 15 residues. The CDR3 sequence: CASSQERGPGYGYTF. In DNA form, the CDR3 reads TGCGCCAGCAGCCAAGAGAGGGGGCCGGGGTATGGCTACACCTTC.

The chain links TRBV27 to TRBJ1-1; 9 nucleotides align to TRBD1. Germline V gives CDR1 MNHEY, CDR2 SMNVEV (reference sequence). The CDR3 contains 18 residues. With V trimmed by 6 bases and J by 0 bases, 14 bases remained unmatched. The CDR3 is CASRRFTGTGSLNTEAFF. The CDR3 bases are TGTGCCAGCAGACGATTCACCGGGACAGGGAGCCTGAACACTGAAGCTTTCTTT.

The chain combines TRBV5-1 with TRBJ2-7, with TRBD1 matching over 8 bases. Germline lookup yields CDR1 SGHRS and CDR2 YFSETQ. The V and J ends lost 1 base and 1 base, in that order; junction bases with no gene match: 4. The CDR3 runs 15 residues. CDR3 nucleotides: TGCGCCAGCAGCTTGTTACAGGGGGGATCCTACGAGCAGTACTTC. This codes for CASSLLQGGSYEQYF.

The rearrangement joins TRBV6-5 to TRBJ2-7; D is perhaps TRBD1 (5 bases). This CDR3 has 14 amino acids. Germline-derived CDR1 and CDR2 are MNHEY and SVGAGI. V lost 5 bases and J 2 bases, leaving 13 bases between the germline ends. The CDR3 bases are TGTGCCAGCAGTACCCGAGACAGCCCCTACGAGCAGTACTTC. The encoded protein is CASSTRDSPYEQYF.

This chain joins TRBV5-1 and TRBJ2-7, with D unresolved. V was trimmed by 8 bases and J by 0 bases, leaving 6 bases between them. The CDR3 runs 11 residues. The V gene's germline CDR1 is SGHRS and CDR2 YFSETQ. CDR3 sequence reads: CASHISYEQYF. CDR3 DNA: TGCGCCAGTCACATCTCCTACGAGCAGTACTTC.

V and J are TRBV27 and TRBJ1-1, with 7 bases aligning to TRBD1. The germline gives CDR1 MNHEY, CDR2 SMNVEV (reference sequence). This CDR3 region has 14 residues. Trimming took 6 bases from V and 2 from J; bases not matched to a gene: 6. The CDR3 region has the DNA TGTGCCAGCAGCCGACAGGGCCCCAACACTGAAGCTTTCTTT. It yields the protein CASSRQGPNTEAFF.

This clone showed up just a few times. The rearrangement links TRBV9 to TRBJ1-2; 7 positions agree with TRBD1. Germline V gives CDR1 SGDLS, CDR2 YYNGEE. The V segment lost 8 bases and the J segment 2 bases; nucleotides outside the gene matches: 12. The CDR3 runs to 15 residues. CDR3 loop: CASQFLTGNNYGYTF. The CDR3 nucleotides read TGTGCCAGTCAGTTCCTGACAGGGAACAACTATGGCTACACCTTC.

The chain has TRBV11-2 and TRBJ1-1, with no clear D. CDR3 length: 16 amino acids. Germline V lookup: CDR1 SGHAT, CDR2 FQNNGV. The V gene lost 1 base and the J gene lost 1 base, with 13 bases spanning the gap. In DNA, the CDR3 is TGTGCCAGCAGCTTAGGATGGGGAGTTGAGAACACTGAAGCTTTCTTT. Its translation: CASSLGWGVENTEAFF.

V is TRBV9 and J is TRBJ2-1, with a possible D match to TRBD2 (7 bases). CDR3 length: 15 amino acids. The V end was cut by 6 bases, the J end by 6 bases, with 19 bases between. In germline, CDR1 is SGDLS, CDR2 YYNGEE. The CDR3 protein is CASTLRGGAVNEQFF. CDR3 nucleotide sequence: TGTGCCAGCACCTTGAGGGGGGGGGCTGTCAATGAGCAGTTCTTC.

V usage is TRBV4-1 and J usage is TRBJ1-1; possible D gene TRBD1, 6 bases. Germline V gene data show CDR1 as MGHRA and CDR2 as YSYEKL. This CDR3 spans 18 amino acids. V was shortened by 3 bases and J by 3 bases, with 23 bases between the two germline ends. CDR3 bases: TGCGCCAGCAGCCACTTCGAGAGGGGGAATTTACGGGACACTGAAGCTTTCTTT. Translating gives CASSHFERGNLRDTEAFF.

This chain connects TRBV6-5 to TRBJ2-5; possibly TRBD1 for D (5 bases). Between the trimmed V and J ends, which lost 7 bases and 3 bases, there was a span of 12 bases. In germline, CDR1 is MNHEY, CDR2 SVGAGI. This CDR3 is 13 amino acids long. The CDR3 loop reads CASTTDRKETQYF. The CDR3 region has the DNA TGTGCCAGCACTACAGACAGAAAAGAGACCCAGTACTTC.

The rearrangement links TRBV7-8 to TRBJ1-2, with 8 bases identical to TRBD1. Unmatched junction bases numbered 11, after V lost 1 base and J lost 7 bases. CDR3 size: 16 residues. Germline V gives CDR1 SGHVS, CDR2 FQNEAQ. The CDR3 DNA sequence: TGTGCCAGCAGCTTAGATGAGGTGGGCAGGGGGCTTGGCTACACCTTC. This sequence encodes CASSLDEVGRGLGYTF.

The gene calls are TRBV5-1 and TRBJ2-1; D perhaps matches TRBD2 (6 bases). V was cut by 3 bases and J by 2 bases, with 9 bases left in between. Germline V gives CDR1 SGHRS, CDR2 YFSETQ. The CDR3 spans 14 residues. CDR3 bases: TGCGCCAGCAGCTCGGAGGGGACCTACAATGAGCAGTTCTTC. This codes for CASSSEGTYNEQFF.

Only one count was recorded for this clone. J is TRBJ2-5 and V is TRBV7-9, with 11 bases identical to TRBD1. This CDR3 is 17 amino acids long. Germline CDR1 SEHNR, CDR2 FQNEAQ (reference sequence). With V trimmed by 5 bases and J by 4 bases, 12 bases remained unmatched. The CDR3 sequence is CASSPIRDRGIGETQYF. As DNA, the CDR3 is TGTGCCAGCAGCCCTATCCGGGACAGGGGGATCGGAGAGACCCAGTACTTC.

V usage is TRBV3-1 (or the pseudogene TRBV3-2) and J usage is TRBJ2-7, with 7 nucleotides matching TRBD2. The germline CDR1 and CDR2 sequences are LGHDT and YNNKEL (reference sequence). V trimming: 4 bases; J trimming: 5 bases; junction bases outside the gene matches: 5. The CDR3 sequence is 13 residues long. The CDR3 loop reads CASSPSLAHEQYF. DNA for the CDR3: TGTGCCAGCAGCCCATCACTAGCGCACGAGCAGTACTTC.

This clone has only a few counts. The V and J genes are TRBV2 and TRBJ1-2, with 9 bases aligning to TRBD1. V trimming: 6 bases; J trimming: 6 bases; junction bases outside the gene matches: 8. Germline V gene data show CDR1 as SNHLY and CDR2 as FYNNEI. CDR3 size: 14 residues. CDR3 amino acids: CASSRDRVSDGYTF. DNA for the CDR3: TGTGCCAGCAGCCGGGACAGGGTCTCAGATGGCTACACCTTC.

J is TRBJ2-3 and V is TRBV24-1; D uncertain. CDR1 KGHDR and CDR2 SFDVKD come from the germline V gene. This CDR3 contains 13 residues. V shed 2 bases and J shed 2 bases, with 4 bases lying between them. DNA of the CDR3: TGTGCCACCAGTGATTCTTACACAGATACGCAGTATTTT. As protein: CATSDSYTDTQYF.

The chain carries TRBV28 and TRBJ2-2; the D gene is possibly TRBD2 (5 bases). The CDR3 runs to 19 residues. The V and J ends lost 10 bases and 1 base respectively, with 28 bases between them. Germline CDR1 is MDHEN and CDR2 is SYDVKM. The CDR3: CATRSPQEGPPRNTGELFF. Here the CDR3 DNA reads TGTGCCACCCGCTCTCCCCAAGAGGGCCCCCCAAGGAACACCGGGGAGCTGTTTTTT.

This clone was counted a single time. This chain uses TRBV7-9 with TRBJ2-5; D might be TRBD1 (6 bases). The CDR3 consists of 13 residues. Germline V gene sequence: CDR1 SEHNR, CDR2 FQNEAQ (reference sequence). The V end was cut by 5 bases, the J end by 5 bases, with 12 bases between. CDR3 region: CASSGGLGETQYF. DNA of the CDR3: TGTGCCAGCAGCGGGGGCTTAGGGGAGACCCAGTACTTC.

The chain carries TRBV9 and TRBJ1-3; 8 bases fit TRBD1. CDR3 length equals 16 residues. V shed 3 bases and J 0 bases; nucleotides not matched to a gene: 5. From germline, CDR1 is SGDLS and CDR2 YYNGEE. CDR3: CASSASGTGSGNTIYF. The CDR3 DNA reads TGTGCCAGCAGCGCCTCCGGGACAGGCTCTGGAAACACCATATATTTT. The whole variable domain, remainder taken from reference TRBV9 and TRBJ1-3, is DSGVTQTPKHLITATGQRVTLRCSPRSGDLSVYWYQQSLDQGLQFLIQYYNGEERAKGNILERFSAQQFPDLHSELNLSSLELGDSALYFCASSASGTGSGNTIYFGEGSWLTVV.

Turning to this clone: Relative to the germline gene, one junction end is altered; a read error may explain this. The V and J genes are TRBV28 and TRBJ2-5, with D possibly TRBD2 on 5 matching bases. Per the germline V gene, CDR1 is MDHEN and CDR2 is SYDVKM. This CDR3 is 13 amino acids long. CDR3 residues: CASGLRVRETQYF. The CDR3 coding sequence is TGTGCCAGCGGTTTGAGGGTCCGGGAGACCCAGTACTTC.